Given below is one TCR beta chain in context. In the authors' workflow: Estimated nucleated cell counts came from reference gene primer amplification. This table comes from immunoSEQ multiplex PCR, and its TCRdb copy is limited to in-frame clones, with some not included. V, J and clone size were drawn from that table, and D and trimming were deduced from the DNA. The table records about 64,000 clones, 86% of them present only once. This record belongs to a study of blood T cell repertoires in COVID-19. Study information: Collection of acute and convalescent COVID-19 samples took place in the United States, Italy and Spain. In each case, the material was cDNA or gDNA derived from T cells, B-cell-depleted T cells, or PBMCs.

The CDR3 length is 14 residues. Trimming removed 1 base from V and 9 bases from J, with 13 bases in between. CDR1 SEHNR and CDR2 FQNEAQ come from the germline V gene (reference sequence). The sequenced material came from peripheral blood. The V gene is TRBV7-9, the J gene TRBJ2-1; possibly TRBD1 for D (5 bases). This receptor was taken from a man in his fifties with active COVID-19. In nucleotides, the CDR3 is TGTGCCAGCAGCTTAGGAATCTCTGGGGCTGAGCAGTTCTTC. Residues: CASSLGISGAEQFF.